A single T cell receptor beta chain is shown here with its context. This CDR3 contains 14 residues. Trimming shortened V by 6 bases and J by 4 bases, and 16 bases separated the two germline ends. From germline, CDR1 is MNHEY and CDR2 SVGEGT. This sample stems from a study of blood T cell repertoires in COVID-19. At the level of the study: Researchers got acute and convalescent COVID-19 samples from the United States, Italy and Spain. In each case, the material was cDNA or gDNA derived from T cells, B-cell-depleted T cells, or PBMCs.

Authors' processing steps: For nucleated cells, counts were estimated from reference gene primer amplification. Profiling relied on immunoSEQ multiplex PCR, and the TCRdb table lists in-frame clones only, not all of them. D and trimming come from the DNA, and the V and J calls and clone size come from that table. The table has about 110,000 clones, over 65% seen once. The chain joins TRBV6-2 or TRBV6-3 to TRBJ2-7; no clear D gene. This clonotype originated in a woman in her fifties or sixties with acute or convalescent COVID-19. The sequenced material came from peripheral blood. In DNA, the CDR3 is TGTGCCAGCAGCCCCCTGCGGTATGCGTACGAGCAGTACTTC. Protein sequence: CASSPLRYAYEQYF.